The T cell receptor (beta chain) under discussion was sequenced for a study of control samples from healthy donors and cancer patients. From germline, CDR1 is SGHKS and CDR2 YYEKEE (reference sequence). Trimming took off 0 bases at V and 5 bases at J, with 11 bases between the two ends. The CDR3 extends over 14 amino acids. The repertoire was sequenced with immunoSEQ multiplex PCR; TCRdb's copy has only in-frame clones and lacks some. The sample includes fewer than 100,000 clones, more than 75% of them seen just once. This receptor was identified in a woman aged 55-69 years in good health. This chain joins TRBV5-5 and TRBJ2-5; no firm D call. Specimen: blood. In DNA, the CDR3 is TGTGCCAGCAGCTTGGCGGCCGGGCGCGAGACCCAGTACTTC. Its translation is CASSLAAGRETQYF.